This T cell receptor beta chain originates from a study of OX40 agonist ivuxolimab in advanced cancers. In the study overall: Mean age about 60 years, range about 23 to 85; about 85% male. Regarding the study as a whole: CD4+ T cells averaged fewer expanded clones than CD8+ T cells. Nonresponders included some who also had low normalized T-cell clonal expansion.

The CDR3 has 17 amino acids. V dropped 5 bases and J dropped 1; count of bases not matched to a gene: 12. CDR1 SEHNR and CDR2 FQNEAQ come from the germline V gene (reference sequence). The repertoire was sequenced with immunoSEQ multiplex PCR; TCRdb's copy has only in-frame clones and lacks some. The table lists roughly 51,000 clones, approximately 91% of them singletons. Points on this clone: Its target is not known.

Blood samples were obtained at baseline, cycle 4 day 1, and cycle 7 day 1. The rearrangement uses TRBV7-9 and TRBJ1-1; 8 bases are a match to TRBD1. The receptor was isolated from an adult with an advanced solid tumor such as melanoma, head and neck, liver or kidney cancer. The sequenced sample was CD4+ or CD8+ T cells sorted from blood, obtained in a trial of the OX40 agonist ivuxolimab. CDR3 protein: CASSPYNQGTGNTEAFF. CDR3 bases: TGTGCCAGCAGCCCATATAATCAAGGGACAGGGAACACTGAAGCTTTCTTT.